Each of the 5 T cell receptor beta chains below was sequenced from the same sample in a study of graft-versus-host responses after intestinal transplantation. Sequencing was performed with immunoSEQ multiplex PCR; in TCRdb, only in-frame clones are kept and a portion is missing. The sample carries 23,000 or so clones, about 94% recorded once. Source: PBMCs, taken more than 29 days after intestinal transplant. All receptors derive from a human patient who received an intestinal transplant, so some T cells may come from the graft donor.

Regarding this clone: One end of the junction varies from germline; a read error may be responsible. The CDR3 loop reads CTSSQSRDGYSSGANVLTF. CDR3 DNA: TGCACCAGCAGCCAATCTCGGGACGGGTATAGCTCTGGGGCCAACGTCCTGACTTTC. The rearrangement joins TRBV4-3 to TRBJ2-6; D tentatively fits TRBD1 or TRBD2 (5 bases each). The V gene's germline CDR1 is LGHNA and CDR2 YSLEER. This CDR3 has 19 residues.

The CDR3 spells CARSFQGTDFHGYTF. CDR3 in DNA: TGTGCCAGAAGCTTCCAAGGGACAGACTTCCATGGCTACACCTTC. The chain joins TRBV7-5 to TRBJ1-2; no check of the table's D call, TRBD1, against the DNA was made. TRBV7-5 is given as a pseudogene. This CDR3 spans 15 amino acids.

The chain uses TRBV18 and TRBJ1-1; no definite D call. Trimming pared 3 bases from V and 1 base from J, leaving 6 bases between. CDR3 length: 13 residues. In germline, CDR1 is KGHSH, CDR2 LQKENI. The chain's CDR3 is CASSPVTNTEAFF. The CDR3 region has the DNA TGTGCCAGCTCACCGGTGACGAACACTGAAGCTTTCTTT.

This clone was seen only once. V is TRBV4-3 and J is TRBJ2-2; the D gene is possibly TRBD2 (6 bases). The germline V gene encodes CDR1 LGHNA and CDR2 YSLEER. The CDR3 totals 18 residues. Trimming stripped 0 bases from V and 5 bases from J, with 19 bases between. CDR3 in amino acids: CASSQDLGSRGRTGELFF. In DNA form, the CDR3 reads TGCGCCAGCAGCCAAGATTTAGGCTCGCGGGGAAGGACCGGGGAGCTGTTTTTT.

For the CDR3, the DNA is TGTGCCAGCAGCTTAGCCTTAGCGGGAGGGAACACCGGGGAGCTGTTTTTT. As protein: CASSLALAGGNTGELFF. J is TRBJ2-2 and V is TRBV7-6; 10 bases map to TRBD2. The V gene end was trimmed by 0 bases and the J gene end by 1 base; junction bases not matched to a gene: 2. The CDR3 spans 17 residues. From germline, CDR1 is SGHVS and CDR2 FNYEAQ.